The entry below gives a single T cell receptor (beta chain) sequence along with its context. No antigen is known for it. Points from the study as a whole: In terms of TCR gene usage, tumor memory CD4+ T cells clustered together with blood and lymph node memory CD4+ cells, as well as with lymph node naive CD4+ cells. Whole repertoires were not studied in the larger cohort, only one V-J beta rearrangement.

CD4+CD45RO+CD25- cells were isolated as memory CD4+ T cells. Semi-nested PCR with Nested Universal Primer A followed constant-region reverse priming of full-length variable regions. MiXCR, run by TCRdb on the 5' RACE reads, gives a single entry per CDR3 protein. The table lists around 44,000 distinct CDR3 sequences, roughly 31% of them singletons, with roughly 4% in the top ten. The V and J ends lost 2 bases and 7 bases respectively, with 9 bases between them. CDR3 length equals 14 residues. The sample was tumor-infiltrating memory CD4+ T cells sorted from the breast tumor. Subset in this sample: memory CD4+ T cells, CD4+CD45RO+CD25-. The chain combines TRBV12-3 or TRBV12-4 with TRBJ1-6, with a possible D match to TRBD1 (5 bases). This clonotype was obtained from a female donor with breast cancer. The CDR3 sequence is CASSLPGGNSPLHF. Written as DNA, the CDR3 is TGTGCCAGCAGTTTACCTGGGGGGAATTCACCCCTCCACTTT.